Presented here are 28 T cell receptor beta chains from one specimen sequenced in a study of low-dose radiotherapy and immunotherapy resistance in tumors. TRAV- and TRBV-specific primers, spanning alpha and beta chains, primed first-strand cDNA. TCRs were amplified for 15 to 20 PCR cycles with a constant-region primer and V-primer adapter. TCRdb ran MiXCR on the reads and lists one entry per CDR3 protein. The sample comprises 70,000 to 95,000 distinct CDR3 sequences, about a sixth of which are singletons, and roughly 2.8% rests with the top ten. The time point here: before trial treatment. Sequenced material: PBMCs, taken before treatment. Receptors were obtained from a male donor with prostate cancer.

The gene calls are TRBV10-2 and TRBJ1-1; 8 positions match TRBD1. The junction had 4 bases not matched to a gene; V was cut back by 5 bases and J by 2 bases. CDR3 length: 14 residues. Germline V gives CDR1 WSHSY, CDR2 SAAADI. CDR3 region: CASSLGQVNTEAFF. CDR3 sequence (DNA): TGCGCCAGCAGTCTGGGACAGGTAAACACTGAAGCTTTCTTT.

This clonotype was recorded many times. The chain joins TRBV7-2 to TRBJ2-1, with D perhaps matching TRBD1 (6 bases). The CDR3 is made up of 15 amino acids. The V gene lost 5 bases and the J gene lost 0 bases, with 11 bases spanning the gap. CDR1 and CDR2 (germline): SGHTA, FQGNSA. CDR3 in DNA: TGTGCCAGCAGCCGACAGGAGACCTCCTACAATGAGCAGTTCTTC. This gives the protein CASSRQETSYNEQFF.

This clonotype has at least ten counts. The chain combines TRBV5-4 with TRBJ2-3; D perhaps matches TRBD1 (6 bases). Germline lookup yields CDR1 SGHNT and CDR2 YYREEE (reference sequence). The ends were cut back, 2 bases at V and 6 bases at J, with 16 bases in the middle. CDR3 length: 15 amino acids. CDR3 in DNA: TGTGCCAGCAGCTTCGCTGGGGGCCTCAGGGATACGCAGTATTTT. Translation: CASSFAGGLRDTQYF. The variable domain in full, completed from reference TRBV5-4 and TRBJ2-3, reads ETGVTQSPTHLIKTRGQQVTLRCSSQSGHNTVSWYQQALGQGPQFIFQYYREEENGRGNFPPRFSGLQFPNYSSELNVNALELDDSALYLCASSFAGGLRDTQYFGPGTRLTVL.

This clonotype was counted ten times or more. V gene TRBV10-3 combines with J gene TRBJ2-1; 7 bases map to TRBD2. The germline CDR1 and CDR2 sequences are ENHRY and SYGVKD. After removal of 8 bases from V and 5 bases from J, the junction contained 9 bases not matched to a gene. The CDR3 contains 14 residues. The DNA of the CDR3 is TGTGCCATCGGCGCCGGGGGGTCAAACAATGAGCAGTTCTTC. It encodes CAIGAGGSNNEQFF.

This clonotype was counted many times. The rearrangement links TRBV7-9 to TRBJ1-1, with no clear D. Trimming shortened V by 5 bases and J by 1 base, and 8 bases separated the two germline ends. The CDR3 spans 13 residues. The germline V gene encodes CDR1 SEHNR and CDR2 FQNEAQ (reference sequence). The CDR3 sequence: CASSGTTNTEAFF. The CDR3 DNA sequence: TGTGCCAGCAGCGGAACAACGAACACTGAAGCTTTCTTT. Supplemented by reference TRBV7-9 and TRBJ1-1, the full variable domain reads DTGVSQNPRHKITKRGQNVTFRCDPISEHNRLYWYRQTLGQGPEFLTYFQNEAQLEKSRLLSDRFSAERPKGSFSTLEIQRTEQGDSAMYLCASSGTTNTEAFFGQGTRLTVV.

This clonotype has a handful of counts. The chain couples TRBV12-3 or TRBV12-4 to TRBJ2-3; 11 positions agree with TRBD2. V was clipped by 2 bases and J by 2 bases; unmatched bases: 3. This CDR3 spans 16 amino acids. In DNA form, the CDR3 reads TGTGCCAGCAGTTTACTAGCGGGGGGTCACACAGATACGCAGTATTTT. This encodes CASSLLAGGHTDTQYF.

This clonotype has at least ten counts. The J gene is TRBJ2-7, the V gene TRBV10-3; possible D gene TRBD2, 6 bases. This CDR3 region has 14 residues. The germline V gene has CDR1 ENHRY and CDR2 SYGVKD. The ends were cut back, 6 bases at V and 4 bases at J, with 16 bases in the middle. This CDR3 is CAIRSVGGTYEQYF. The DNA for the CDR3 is TGTGCCATCAGGTCGGTGGGGGGAACTTACGAGCAGTACTTC.

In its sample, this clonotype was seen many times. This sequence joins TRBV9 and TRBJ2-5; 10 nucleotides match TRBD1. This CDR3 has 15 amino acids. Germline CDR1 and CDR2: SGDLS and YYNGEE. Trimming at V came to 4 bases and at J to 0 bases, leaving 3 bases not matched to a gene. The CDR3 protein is CASSQGQGYQETQYF. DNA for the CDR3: TGTGCCAGCAGCCAGGGACAGGGGTACCAAGAGACCCAGTACTTC.

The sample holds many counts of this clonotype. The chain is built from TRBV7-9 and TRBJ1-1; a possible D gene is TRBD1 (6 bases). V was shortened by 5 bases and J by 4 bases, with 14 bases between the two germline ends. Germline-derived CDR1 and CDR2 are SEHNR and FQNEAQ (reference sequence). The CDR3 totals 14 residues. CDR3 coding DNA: TGTGCCAGCAGCCGGACAGTTAGGGGCACTGAAGCTTTCTTT. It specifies CASSRTVRGTEAFF. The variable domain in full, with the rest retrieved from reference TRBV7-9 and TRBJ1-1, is DTGVSQNPRHKITKRGQNVTFRCDPISEHNRLYWYRQTLGQGPEFLTYFQNEAQLEKSRLLSDRFSAERPKGSFSTLEIQRTEQGDSAMYLCASSRTVRGTEAFFGQGTRLTVV.

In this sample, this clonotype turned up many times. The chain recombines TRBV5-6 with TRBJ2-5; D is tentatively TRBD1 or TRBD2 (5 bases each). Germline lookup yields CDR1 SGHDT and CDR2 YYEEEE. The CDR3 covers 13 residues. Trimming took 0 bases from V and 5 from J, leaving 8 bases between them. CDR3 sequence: CASSLAGLETQYF. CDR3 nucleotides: TGTGCCAGCAGCTTGGCGGGGCTGGAGACCCAGTACTTC.

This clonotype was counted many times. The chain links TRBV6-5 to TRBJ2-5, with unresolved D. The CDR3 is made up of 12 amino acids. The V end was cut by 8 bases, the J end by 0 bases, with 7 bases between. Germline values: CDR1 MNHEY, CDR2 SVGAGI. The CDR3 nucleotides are TGTGCCAGCTCTTGGGACCAAGAGACCCAGTACTTC. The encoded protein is CASSWDQETQYF.

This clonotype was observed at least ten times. The CDR3 sequence is CASSLGAVAGVPDTQYF. The DNA of the CDR3 is TGTGCCAGCAGCTTAGGAGCGGTAGCGGGGGTTCCAGATACGCAGTATTTT. This chain links TRBV11-3 with TRBJ2-3; 9 bases match TRBD2. CDR3 length: 17 amino acids. V lost 1 base, J lost 4 bases, and 9 bases stayed unmatched. Germline lookup yields CDR1 SGHNT and CDR2 YENEEA.

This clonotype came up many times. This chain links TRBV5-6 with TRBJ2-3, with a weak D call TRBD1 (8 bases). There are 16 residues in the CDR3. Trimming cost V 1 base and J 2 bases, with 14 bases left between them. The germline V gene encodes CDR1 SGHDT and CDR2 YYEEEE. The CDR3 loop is CASSLYRGGPTDTQYF. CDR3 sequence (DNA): TGTGCCAGCAGCTTGTACAGGGGGGGCCCCACAGATACGCAGTATTTT.

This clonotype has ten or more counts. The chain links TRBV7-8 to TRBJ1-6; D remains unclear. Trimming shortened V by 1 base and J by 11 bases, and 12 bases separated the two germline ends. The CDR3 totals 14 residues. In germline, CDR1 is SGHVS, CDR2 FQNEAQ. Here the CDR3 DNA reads TGTGCCAGCAGCTTAGGGCGGGTCACGACACCCCTCCACTTT. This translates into CASSLGRVTTPLHF.

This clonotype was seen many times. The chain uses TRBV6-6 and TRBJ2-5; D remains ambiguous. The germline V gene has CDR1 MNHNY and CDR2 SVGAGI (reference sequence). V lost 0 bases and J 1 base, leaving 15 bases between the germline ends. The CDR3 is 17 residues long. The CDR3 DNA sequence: TGTGCCAGCAGTTACTCGATTGGCAGAAGCTTCCAAGAGACCCAGTACTTC. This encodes CASSYSIGRSFQETQYF.

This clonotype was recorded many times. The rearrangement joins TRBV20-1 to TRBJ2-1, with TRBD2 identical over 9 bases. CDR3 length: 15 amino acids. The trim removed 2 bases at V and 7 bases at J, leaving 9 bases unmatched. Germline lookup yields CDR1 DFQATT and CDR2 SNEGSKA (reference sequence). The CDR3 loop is CSARSLAGLRNEQFF. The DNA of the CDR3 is TGCAGTGCTAGATCCCTAGCGGGGTTGCGGAATGAGCAGTTCTTC.

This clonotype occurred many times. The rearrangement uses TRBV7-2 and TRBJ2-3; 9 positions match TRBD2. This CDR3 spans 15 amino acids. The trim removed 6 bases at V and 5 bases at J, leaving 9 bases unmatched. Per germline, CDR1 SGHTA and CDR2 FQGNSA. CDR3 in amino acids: CASSIAGALIDTQYF. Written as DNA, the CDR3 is TGTGCCAGCAGTATAGCGGGGGCCTTGATAGATACGCAGTATTTT.

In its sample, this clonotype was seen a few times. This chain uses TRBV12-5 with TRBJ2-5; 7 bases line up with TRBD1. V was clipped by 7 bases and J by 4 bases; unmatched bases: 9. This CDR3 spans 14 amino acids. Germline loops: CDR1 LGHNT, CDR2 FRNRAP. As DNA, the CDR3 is TGTGCTAGTGAAGAAGGGGACAGTCGAGAGACCCAGTACTTC. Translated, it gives CASEEGDSRETQYF.

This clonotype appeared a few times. This CDR3 reads CASTQMGGRVYNEQFF. The CDR3 DNA sequence: TGTGCCAGCACCCAAATGGGGGGAAGAGTTTACAATGAGCAGTTCTTC. The rearrangement joins TRBV6-2 or TRBV6-3 to TRBJ2-1, with D possibly being TRBD2 (6 bases). Trimming took off 7 bases at V and 4 bases at J, with 20 bases between the two ends. Germline CDR1 reads MNHEY; CDR2 reads SVGEGT. The CDR3 contains 16 residues.

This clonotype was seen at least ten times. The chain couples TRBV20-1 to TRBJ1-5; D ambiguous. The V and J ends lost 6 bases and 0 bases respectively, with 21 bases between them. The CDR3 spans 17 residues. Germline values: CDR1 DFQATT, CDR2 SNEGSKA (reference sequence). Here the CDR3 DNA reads TGCAGTGCCGGATATGGACCCTCGACTTATAGCAATCAGCCCCAGCATTTT. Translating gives CSAGYGPSTYSNQPQHF.

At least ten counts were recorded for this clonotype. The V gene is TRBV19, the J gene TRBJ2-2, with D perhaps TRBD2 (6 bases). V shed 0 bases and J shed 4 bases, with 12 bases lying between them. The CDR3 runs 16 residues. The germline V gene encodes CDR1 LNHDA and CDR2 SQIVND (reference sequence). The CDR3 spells CASSIDRRGGTGELFF. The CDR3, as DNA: TGTGCCAGTAGTATAGATCGGCGGGGTGGCACCGGGGAGCTGTTTTTT.

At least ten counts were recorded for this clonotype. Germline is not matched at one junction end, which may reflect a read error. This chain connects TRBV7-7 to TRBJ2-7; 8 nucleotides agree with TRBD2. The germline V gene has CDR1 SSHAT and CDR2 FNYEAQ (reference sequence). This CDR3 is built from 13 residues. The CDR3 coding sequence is TGTGCTAGCAGCCGGGGACTAGCCTACGAGCAGTACTTC. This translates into CASSRGLAYEQYF. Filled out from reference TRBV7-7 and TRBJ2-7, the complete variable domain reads GAGVSQSPRYKVTKRGQDVTLRCDPISSHATLYWYQQALGQGPEFLTYFNYEAQPDKSGLPSDRFSAERPEGSISTLTIQRTEQRDSAMYRCASSRGLAYEQYFGPGTRLTVT.

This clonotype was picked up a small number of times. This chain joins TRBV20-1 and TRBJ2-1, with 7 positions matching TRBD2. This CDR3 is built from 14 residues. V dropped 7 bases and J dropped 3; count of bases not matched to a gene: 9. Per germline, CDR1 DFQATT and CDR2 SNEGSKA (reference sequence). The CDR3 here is CSVTPRGVYNEQFF. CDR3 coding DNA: TGCAGTGTTACGCCCCGGGGGGTCTACAATGAGCAGTTCTTC.

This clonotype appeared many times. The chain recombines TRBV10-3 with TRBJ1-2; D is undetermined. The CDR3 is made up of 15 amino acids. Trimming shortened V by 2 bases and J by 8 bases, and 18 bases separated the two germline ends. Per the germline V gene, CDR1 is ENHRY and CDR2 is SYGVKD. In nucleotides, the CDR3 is TGTGCCATCAGTGAGCCGCCGGACGATTCGGCCGGCTACACCTTC. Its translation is CAISEPPDDSAGYTF.

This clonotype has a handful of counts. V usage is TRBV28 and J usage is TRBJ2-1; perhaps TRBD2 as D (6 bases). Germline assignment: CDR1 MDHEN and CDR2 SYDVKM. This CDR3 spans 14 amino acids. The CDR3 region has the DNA TGTGCTCCAGTTCGGGGGTGTATCGACAATGAGCAGTTCTTC. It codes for CAPVRGCIDNEQFF.

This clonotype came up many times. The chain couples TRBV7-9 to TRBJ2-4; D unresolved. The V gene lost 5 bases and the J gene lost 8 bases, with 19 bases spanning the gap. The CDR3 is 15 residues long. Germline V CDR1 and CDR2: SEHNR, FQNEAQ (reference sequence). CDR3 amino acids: CASSHMGPILDIQYF. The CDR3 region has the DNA TGTGCCAGCAGCCATATGGGCCCGATTTTGGACATTCAGTACTTC.

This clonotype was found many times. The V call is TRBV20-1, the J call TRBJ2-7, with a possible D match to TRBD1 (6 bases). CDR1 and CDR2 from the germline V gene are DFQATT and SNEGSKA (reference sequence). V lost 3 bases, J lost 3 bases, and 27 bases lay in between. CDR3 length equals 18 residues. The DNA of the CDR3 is TGCAGTGCTAGCACCTACAGGGATGGGATGGGACCAATCTACGAGCAGTACTTC. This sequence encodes CSASTYRDGMGPIYEQYF.

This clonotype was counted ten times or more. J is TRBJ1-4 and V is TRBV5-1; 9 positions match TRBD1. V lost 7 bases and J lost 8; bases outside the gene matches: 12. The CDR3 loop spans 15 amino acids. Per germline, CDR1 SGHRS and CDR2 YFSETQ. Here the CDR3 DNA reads TGCGCCAGCTCCCTCCGGGGGACAGGGTCAGAAAAACTGTTTTTT. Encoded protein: CASSLRGTGSEKLFF.